The 5 T cell receptor beta chains given below trace back to one sample, sequenced in a study of response to subunit inactivated influenza vaccine (dated by TCRdb to between 2018 and 2020). Library prep was done by RT-PCR. The sequencer was an Illumina HiSeq 2500. The public reads were run again by TCRdb, first through fastp at Q25 and then through MiXCR, and only productive beta chains were kept. All rows with the same CDR3 protein become a single entry with the most common DNA and genes. The sample table holds 550,000 to 800,000 distinct CDR3 sequences, of which 11% to 15% were seen once. Less than 7% of the sample is taken by the ten largest. The material sequenced was PBMCs from blood, taken 14 days before vaccination. The receptors originated from a man in his forties or fifties who received an inactivated influenza vaccine. Donor details come from another sample of the same person, matched by shared clones.

This clonotype was counted only a few times. The rearrangement joins TRBV29-1 to TRBJ2-1; TRBD1 is a possible D gene (6 bases). Germline assignment: CDR1 SQVTM and CDR2 ANQGSEA. The V gene lost 8 bases and the J gene lost 2 bases, with 16 bases spanning the gap. The CDR3 is 14 residues long. CDR3 sequence reads: CSFITGYTYNEQFF. The DNA of the CDR3 is TGCAGCTTCATTACAGGGTATACCTACAATGAGCAGTTCTTC.

This clonotype has at least ten counts. The chain is built from TRBV4-3 and TRBJ2-7; 13 bases agree with TRBD2. Germline trimming cut 3 bases from V and 2 bases from J; bases unmatched to any gene: 1. CDR1 is LGHNA and CDR2 is YSLEER in the germline V gene. This CDR3 is built from 15 residues. CDR3 bases: TGCGCCAGCAGCCAGGGGACTAGCGGGACCTACGAGCAGTACTTC. Its protein is CASSQGTSGTYEQYF.

This clonotype came up a few times. The chain recombines TRBV12-3 or TRBV12-4 with TRBJ1-4; D not resolved. Trimming shortened V by 6 bases and J by 3 bases, and 14 bases separated the two germline ends. This CDR3 region has 15 residues. The CDR3 sequence is CASRLGPPANEKLFF. As DNA, the CDR3 is TGTGCCAGCAGGCTCGGGCCCCCGGCTAATGAAAAACTGTTTTTT.

This clonotype has a handful of counts. The chain links TRBV18 to TRBJ2-2; maybe TRBD1 (5 bases). Trimming removed 3 bases at V and 5 bases at J, with 13 bases between. CDR3 length equals 15 residues. Germline CDR1 and CDR2: KGHSH and LQKENI. In DNA form, the CDR3 reads TGTGCCAGCTCACCGGCCTCGCCAGGGACCGGGGAGCTGTTTTTT. This encodes CASSPASPGTGELFF.

This chain joins TRBV7-3 and TRBJ2-5, with TRBD2 matching 7 bases. Germline V CDR1 and CDR2: SGHTA, FQGTGA. The CDR3 runs to 18 residues. V was pared by 5 bases and J by 2 bases, with 17 bases of the junction left unmatched. The CDR3: CASSPGITDGGVQETQYF. CDR3 DNA: TGTGCCAGCAGCCCGGGGATTACCGATGGGGGGGTACAAGAGACCCAGTACTTC.